The clone carrying this T cell receptor (beta chain) occurred once. The sample comes from a study of blood T cell repertoires in COVID-19. Overall study: Samples representing acute and convalescent COVID-19 were sourced from the United States, Italy and Spain. Nucleic acid was either cDNA or gDNA, and it came from T cells, B-cell-depleted T cells, or PBMCs.

In the study's own analysis: Amplified reference gene primers provided the basis for estimating nucleated cell counts. Generated by immunoSEQ multiplex PCR, the TCRdb table keeps only in-frame clones and is missing some. V and J calls and clone size follow that table, whereas D and trimming were derived from the DNA. The data contain approximately 150,000 clones, just under 85% of them singletons. V was clipped by 5 bases and J by 8 bases; unmatched bases: 14. Germline values: CDR1 MNHEY, CDR2 SVGEGT. The CDR3 covers 15 residues. The chain recombines TRBV6-2 or TRBV6-3 with TRBJ1-2; 7 bases are a match to TRBD1. The sequenced material came from PBMCs or T cells enriched from blood (not recorded which). The TCR originated in a woman between 50 and 59 years old with acute COVID-19. The CDR3 region has the DNA TGTGCCAGCAGTCCCAGACAGGGTGCCCTCTCCGGCTACACCTTC. Translating it yields CASSPRQGALSGYTF.